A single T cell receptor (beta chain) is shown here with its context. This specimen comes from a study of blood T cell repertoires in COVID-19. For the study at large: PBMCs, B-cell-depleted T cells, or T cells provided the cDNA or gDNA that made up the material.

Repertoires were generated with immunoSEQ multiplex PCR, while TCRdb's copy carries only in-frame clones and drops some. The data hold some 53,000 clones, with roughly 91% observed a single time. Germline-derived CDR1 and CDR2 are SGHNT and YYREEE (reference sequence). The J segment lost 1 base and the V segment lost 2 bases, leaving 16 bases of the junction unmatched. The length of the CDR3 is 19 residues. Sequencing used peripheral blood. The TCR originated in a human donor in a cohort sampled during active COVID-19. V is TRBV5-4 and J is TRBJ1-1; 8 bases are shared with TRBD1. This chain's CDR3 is CASSLRTGSFSSGNTEAFF. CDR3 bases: TGTGCCAGCAGCTTACGGACAGGGTCTTTCTCTTCTGGGAACACTGAAGCTTTCTTT.